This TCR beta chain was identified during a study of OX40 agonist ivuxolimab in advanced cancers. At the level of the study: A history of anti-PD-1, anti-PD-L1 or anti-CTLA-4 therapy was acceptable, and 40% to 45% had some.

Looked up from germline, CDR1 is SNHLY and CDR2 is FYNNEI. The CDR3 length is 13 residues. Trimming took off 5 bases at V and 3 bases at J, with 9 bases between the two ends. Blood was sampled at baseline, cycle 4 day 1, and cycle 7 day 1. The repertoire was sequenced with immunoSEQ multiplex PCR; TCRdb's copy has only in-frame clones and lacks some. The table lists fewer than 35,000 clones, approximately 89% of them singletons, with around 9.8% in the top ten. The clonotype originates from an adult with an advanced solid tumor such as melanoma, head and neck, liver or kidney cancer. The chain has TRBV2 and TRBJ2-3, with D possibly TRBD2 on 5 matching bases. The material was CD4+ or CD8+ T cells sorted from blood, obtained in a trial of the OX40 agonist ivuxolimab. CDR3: CASSSGGTDTQYF. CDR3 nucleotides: TGTGCCAGCAGTTCCGGCGGGACAGATACGCAGTATTTT.